This record looks at one T cell receptor (beta chain) sequence and its context. Its binding antigen is unknown. Base quality data are lacking; no much larger clone is found one base away. The V end loses 6 bases and the J end loses 0 bases, and a stretch of 15 bases separates them. From the germline V gene, CDR1 is SQVTM and CDR2 is ANQGSEA. From cysteine to phenylalanine, the CDR3 is 14 amino acids long. Kept here is only the CDR3 DNA, which spans 42 bases and is read in frame from base 1. Libraries of naive CD8 T cells were built from about 20,000 to 1,000,000 sorted cells, with 10%, 30% or 50% of the purified RNA used. On a BD FACSAria II, naive CD8 T cells were FACS-sorted as CD8+CD4-CCR7+CD45RA+ and collected into RLT Plus buffer. To test detection sensitivity, Jurkat RNA equal to over nine TCR copies was added to samples of about 17,000-1,100,000 naive CD8 T cells. Enrichment of CD8 T cells was performed with RosetteSep CD8+ T Cell Enrichment Cocktail and Ficoll-Paque, after which ACK red cell lysis was carried out.

Library creation used PCR. Reads for this sample came from a NextSeq 500. Preparation of bulk TCR libraries followed a previously described approach, with the TCR primers listed in Table S5. Total RNA was purified with the Qiagen AllPrep DNA/RNA kit. Before analysis, reads from multiple sequencing runs of the same library were pooled. On the authors' methods: Reads were retained only if the reads had an exact TCR constant sequence, and the retained reads were trimmed to 150 nt and grouped according to their 12-nt molecular barcodes. Reads in each barcode group were sub-clustered using a 15% Levenshtein threshold, and a quality-weighted consensus sequence was built for each RNA molecule. Non-functional sequences were removed, as were lower-count sequences one edit away from another. Based on fitting two negative binomial distributions, any barcode sub-cluster with under 20% of the maximum read count was discarded. TCRdb passed the public sequencing reads through fastp at Q25 and MiXCR, retaining productive beta sequences. Each record represents a unique CDR3 protein, reported with the most common genes and DNA among its rows. The V and J calls come from TCRdb's annotation, not from the publication. The table for this sample lists about 630,000 distinct CDR3 sequences; about 25% of them were counted only once. In total, the top ten clones hold 0.78% of the sample.

The data were obtained in a study of molecular identifiers for immune sequencing clone quantification (dated by TCRdb to between 2017 and 2018). For the wider study: For a replicate experiment, the RNA from either approximately 20,000 or 100,000 naive CD8 T cells was divided into five aliquots, and four of those aliquots went on to sequencing. This methods study used CD8 T cells to benchmark TCR RNA copy counting and molecular-identifier clustering-based TCR repertoire sequencing (MIDCIRS).

The research as a whole found: Identical TCR molecules sharing a barcode could cause highly expanded clone sizes to be underestimated. In CMV-specific effector cells, over 98% of molecules were held by clones above 20 RNA copies, whereas under 1% of molecules were held by such clones in naive cells. When barcode sub-clustering was not used, chimeric consensus sequences inflated TCR diversity, with chimeras reaching as high as 47%. About 3.1 recovered TCR RNA copies per cell were obtained by modeling, versus about 9.7 by digital PCR, implying a capture efficiency of 25% to 30%. The naive libraries included spiked-in Jurkat TCR RNA (around nine copies' worth), and this Jurkat TCR RNA is not part of the donor repertoire. Spiked-in Jurkat TCR RNA equal to a single cell's worth was reported to be detectable even within 1,100,000 naive CD8 T cells.

The sequence links TRBV29-1 to TRBJ2-7; TRBD2 is possibly the D segment (5 matching bases). The TCR sequence derives from a human donor in good health. Some libraries in this study had Jurkat cell RNA spiked in. Sequencing was carried out using naive CD8+ T cells from blood, with Jurkat cell RNA spiked in. Taken with the paper, the label for cell subset or site translates to: FACS-sorted CD8+CD4-CCR7+CD45RA+ naive T cells. The CDR3 has the sequence CSVLSLRDSYEQYF. The DNA is as follows: TGCAGCGTATTATCATTGAGGGACTCCTACGAGCAGTACTTC.